The following is a TCR beta chain sequence with its context. Antigen specificity is unknown. Profiled with immunoSEQ multiplex PCR; TCRdb holds only in-frame clones, not every one. There are about a million clones in the sample; 60% to 85% occur only once, and 0.7% to 0.95% lies in the top ten. Naive CD45RA+ and memory CD45RA-negative subsets were split from CD4+ cells. These data originate in a study of shared clonotypes between healthy human individuals. Study as a whole: Each donor contributed plates that comprised three CD4 naive, three CD4 memory, two CD8 naive and one CD8 memory. Broader study findings: Four donors had about 5% of their naive CD4 clonotypes in common. Among donors, sharing of clonotypes was expected to be affected by sequencing depth.

The CDR3 contains 14 residues. Between the trimmed V and J ends, which lost 4 bases and 5 bases, there was a span of 14 bases. Germline V gives CDR1 MGHDK, CDR2 SYGVNS. The gene calls are TRBV25-1 and TRBJ1-2, with D possibly TRBD1 on 5 matching bases. The specimen sequenced was memory CD4+ T cells from PBMCs. Subset denoted: CD45RA-negative fraction. This TCR was recovered from a man between 18 and 35 years old in good health. Some clones in this sample may be carry-over from other donors' samples. The CDR3 here is CASSAETVVYGYTF. In nucleotides, the CDR3 is TGTGCCAGCAGTGCTGAGACAGTCGTGTATGGCTACACCTTC.